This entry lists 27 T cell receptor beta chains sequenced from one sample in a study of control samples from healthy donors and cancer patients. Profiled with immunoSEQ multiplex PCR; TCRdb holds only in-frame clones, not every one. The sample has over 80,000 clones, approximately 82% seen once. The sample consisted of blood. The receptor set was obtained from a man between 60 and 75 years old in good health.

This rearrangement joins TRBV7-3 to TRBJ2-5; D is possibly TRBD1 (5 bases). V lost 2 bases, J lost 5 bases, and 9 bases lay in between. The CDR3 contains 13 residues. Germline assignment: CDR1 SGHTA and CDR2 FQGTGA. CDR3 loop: CASSLWQGETQYF. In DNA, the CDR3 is TGTGCCAGCAGCTTATGGCAGGGTGAGACCCAGTACTTC. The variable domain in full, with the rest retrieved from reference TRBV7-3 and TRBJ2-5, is GAGVSQTPSNKVTEKGKYVELRCDPISGHTALYWYRQSLGQGPEFLIYFQGTGAADDSGLPNDRFFAVRPEGSVSTLKIQRTERGDSAVYLCASSLWQGETQYFGPGTRLLVL.

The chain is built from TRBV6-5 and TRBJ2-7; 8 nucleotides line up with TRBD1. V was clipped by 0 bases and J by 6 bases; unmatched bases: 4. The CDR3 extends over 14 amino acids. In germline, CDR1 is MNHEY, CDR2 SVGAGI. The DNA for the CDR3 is TGTGCCAGCAGTTACTCCTACAGGGGGGTCGAGCAGTACTTC. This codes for CASSYSYRGVEQYF.

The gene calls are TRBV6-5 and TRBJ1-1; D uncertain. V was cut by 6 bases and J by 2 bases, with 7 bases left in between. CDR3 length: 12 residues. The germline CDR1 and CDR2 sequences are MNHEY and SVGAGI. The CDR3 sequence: CASRPLNTEAFF. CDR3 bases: TGTGCCAGCAGGCCTCTAAACACTGAAGCTTTCTTT.

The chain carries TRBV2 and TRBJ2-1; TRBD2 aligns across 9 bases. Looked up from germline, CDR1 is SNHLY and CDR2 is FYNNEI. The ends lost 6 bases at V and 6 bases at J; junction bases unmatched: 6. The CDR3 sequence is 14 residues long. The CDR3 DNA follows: TGTGCCAGCAGCTCTCTAGCGGGATTCAATGAGCAGTTCTTC. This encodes CASSSLAGFNEQFF.

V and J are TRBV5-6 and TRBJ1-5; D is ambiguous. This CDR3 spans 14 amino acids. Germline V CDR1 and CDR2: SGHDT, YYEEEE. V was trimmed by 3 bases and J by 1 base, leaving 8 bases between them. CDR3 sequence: CASSSYGSNQPQHF. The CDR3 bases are TGTGCCAGCAGCTCTTACGGGAGCAATCAGCCCCAGCATTTT. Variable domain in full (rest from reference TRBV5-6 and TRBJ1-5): DAGVTQSPTHLIKTRGQQVTLRCSPKSGHDTVSWYQQALGQGPQFIFQYYEEEERQRGNFPDRFSGHQFPNYSSELNVNALLLGDSALYLCASSSYGSNQPQHFGDGTRLSIL.

The DNA for the CDR3 is TGTGCCAGCAGTTTTTCAGGGGGCTCCTACGAGCAGTACTTC. Translating gives CASSFSGGSYEQYF. The chain employs TRBV28 and TRBJ2-7, with 7 nucleotides matching TRBD1. V shed 3 bases and J 0 bases; nucleotides not matched to a gene: 2. Per germline, CDR1 MDHEN and CDR2 SYDVKM. This CDR3 is 14 amino acids long.

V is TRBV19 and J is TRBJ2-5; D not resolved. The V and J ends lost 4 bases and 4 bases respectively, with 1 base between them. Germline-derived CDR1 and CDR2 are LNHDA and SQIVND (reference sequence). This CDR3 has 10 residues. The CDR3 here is CASSRETQYF. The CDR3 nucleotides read TGTGCCAGTAGTAGAGAGACCCAGTACTTC.

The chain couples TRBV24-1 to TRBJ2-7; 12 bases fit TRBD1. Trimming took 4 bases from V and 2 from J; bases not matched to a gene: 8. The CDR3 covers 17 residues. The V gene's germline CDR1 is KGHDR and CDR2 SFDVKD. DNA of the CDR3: TGTGCCACCAGTGACGGGACAGGGGGCCTTTCCCCCTACGAGCAGTACTTC. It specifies CATSDGTGGLSPYEQYF.

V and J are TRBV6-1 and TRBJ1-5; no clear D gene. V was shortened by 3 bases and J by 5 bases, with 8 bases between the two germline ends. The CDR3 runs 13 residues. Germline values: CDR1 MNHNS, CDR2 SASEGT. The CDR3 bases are TGTGCCAGCAGTGAGTCGCATGATCAGCCCCAGCATTTT. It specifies CASSESHDQPQHF.

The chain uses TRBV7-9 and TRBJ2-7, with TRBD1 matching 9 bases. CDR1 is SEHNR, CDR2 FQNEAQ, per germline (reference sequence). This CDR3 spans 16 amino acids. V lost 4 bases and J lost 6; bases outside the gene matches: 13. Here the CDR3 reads CASSWGSGTGRGEQYF. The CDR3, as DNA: TGTGCCAGCAGCTGGGGGTCCGGGACAGGGCGCGGCGAGCAGTACTTC.

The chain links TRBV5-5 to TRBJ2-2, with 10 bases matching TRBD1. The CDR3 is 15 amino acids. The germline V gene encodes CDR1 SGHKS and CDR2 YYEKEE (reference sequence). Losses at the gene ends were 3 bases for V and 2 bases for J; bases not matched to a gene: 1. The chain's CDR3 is CASSWDRGNTGELFF. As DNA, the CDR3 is TGTGCCAGCAGCTGGGACAGGGGCAACACCGGGGAGCTGTTTTTT.

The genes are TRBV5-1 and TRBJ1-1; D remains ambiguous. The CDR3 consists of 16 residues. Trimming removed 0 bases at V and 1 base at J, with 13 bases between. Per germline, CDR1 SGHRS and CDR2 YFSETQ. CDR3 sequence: CASSLVPSDGNTEAFF. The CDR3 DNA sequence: TGCGCCAGCAGCTTGGTACCCAGCGACGGGAACACTGAAGCTTTCTTT.

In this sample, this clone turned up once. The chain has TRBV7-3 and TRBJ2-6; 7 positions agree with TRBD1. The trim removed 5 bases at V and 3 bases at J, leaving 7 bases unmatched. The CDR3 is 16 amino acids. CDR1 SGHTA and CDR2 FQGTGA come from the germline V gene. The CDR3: CASSPRTGVGANVLTF. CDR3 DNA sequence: TGTGCCAGCAGCCCAAGGACAGGTGTTGGGGCCAACGTCCTGACTTTC.

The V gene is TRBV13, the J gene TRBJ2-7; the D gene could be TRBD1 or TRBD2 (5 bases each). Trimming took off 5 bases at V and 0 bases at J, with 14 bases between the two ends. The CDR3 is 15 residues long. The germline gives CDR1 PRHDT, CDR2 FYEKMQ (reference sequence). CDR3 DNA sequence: TGTGCCAGCAGCGACGGGACGGTTGACTCCTACGAGCAGTACTTC. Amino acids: CASSDGTVDSYEQYF.

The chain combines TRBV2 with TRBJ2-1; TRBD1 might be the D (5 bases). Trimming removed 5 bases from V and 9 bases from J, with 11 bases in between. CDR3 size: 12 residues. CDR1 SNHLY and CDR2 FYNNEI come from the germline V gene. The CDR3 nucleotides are TGTGCCAGCAGTAAAGGTGGGGCTGAGCAGTTCTTC. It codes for CASSKGGAEQFF. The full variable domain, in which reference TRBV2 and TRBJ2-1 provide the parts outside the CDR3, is EPEVTQTPSHQVTQMGQEVILRCVPISNHLYFYWYRQILGQKVEFLVSFYNNEISEKSEIFDDQFSVERPDGSNFTLKIRSTKLEDSAMYFCASSKGGAEQFFGPGTRLTVL.

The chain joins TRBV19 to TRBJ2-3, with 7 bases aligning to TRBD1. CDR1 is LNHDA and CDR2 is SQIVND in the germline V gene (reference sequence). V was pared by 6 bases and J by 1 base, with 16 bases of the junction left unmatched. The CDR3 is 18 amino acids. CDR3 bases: TGTGCCAGTAGCGCCCTAGTGAACCTCGGACAGGGCACAGATACGCAGTATTTT. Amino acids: CASSALVNLGQGTDTQYF.

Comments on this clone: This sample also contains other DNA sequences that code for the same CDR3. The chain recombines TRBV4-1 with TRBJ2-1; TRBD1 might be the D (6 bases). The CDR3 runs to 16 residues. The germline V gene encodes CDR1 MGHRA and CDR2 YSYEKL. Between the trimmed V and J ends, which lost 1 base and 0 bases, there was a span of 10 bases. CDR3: CASSQGTASSYNEQFF. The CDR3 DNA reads TGCGCCAGCAGCCAAGGGACAGCTAGCTCCTACAATGAGCAGTTCTTC.

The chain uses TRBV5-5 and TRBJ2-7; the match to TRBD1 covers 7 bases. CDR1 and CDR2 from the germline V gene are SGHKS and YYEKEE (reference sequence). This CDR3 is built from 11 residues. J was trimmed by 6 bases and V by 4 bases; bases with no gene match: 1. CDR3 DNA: TGTGCCAGCAGCCCAGGGGGCGAGCAGTACTTC. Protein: CASSPGGEQYF. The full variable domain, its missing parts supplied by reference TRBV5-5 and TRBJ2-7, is DAGVTQSPTHLIKTRGQQVTLRCSPISGHKSVSWYQQVLGQGPQFIFQYYEKEERGRGNFPDRFSARQFPNYSSELNVNALLLGDSALYLCASSPGGEQYFGPGTRLTVT.

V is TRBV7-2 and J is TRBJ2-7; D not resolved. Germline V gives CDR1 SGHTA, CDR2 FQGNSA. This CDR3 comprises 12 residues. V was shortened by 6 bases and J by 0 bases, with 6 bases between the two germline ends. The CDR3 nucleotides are TGTGCCAGCAGTCCTAGCTCCTACGAGCAGTACTTC. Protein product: CASSPSSYEQYF. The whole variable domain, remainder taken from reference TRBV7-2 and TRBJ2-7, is GAGVSQSPSNKVTEKGKDVELRCDPISGHTALYWYRQSLGQGLEFLIYFQGNSAPDKSGLPSDRFSAERTGGSVSTLTIQRTQQEDSAVYLCASSPSSYEQYFGPGTRLTVT.

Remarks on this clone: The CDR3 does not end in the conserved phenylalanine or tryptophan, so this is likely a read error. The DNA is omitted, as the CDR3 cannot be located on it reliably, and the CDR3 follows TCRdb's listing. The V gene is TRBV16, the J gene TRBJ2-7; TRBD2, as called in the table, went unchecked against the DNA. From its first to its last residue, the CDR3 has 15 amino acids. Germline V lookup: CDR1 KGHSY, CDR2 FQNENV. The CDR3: CASRQGQRGAYQHYS.

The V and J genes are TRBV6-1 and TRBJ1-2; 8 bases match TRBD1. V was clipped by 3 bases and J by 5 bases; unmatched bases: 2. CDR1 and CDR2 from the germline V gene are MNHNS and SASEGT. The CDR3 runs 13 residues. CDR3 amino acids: CASSDRQGYGYTF. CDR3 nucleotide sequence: TGTGCCAGCAGTGATAGACAGGGGTATGGCTACACCTTC.

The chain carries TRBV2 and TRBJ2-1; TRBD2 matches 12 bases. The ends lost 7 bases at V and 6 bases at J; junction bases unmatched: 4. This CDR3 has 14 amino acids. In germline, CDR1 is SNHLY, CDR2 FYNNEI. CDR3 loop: CASMLTSGGNEQFF. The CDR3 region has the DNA TGTGCCAGCATGTTGACTAGCGGGGGCAATGAGCAGTTCTTC.

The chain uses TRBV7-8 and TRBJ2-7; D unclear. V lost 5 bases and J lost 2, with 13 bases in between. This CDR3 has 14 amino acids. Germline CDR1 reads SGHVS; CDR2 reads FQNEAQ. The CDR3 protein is CASSAVGRPYEQYF. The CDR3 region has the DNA TGTGCCAGCAGCGCGGTCGGCCGCCCCTACGAGCAGTACTTC. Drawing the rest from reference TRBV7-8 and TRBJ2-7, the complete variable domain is GAGVSQSPRYKVAKRGQDVALRCDPISGHVSLFWYQQALGQGPEFLTYFQNEAQLDKSGLPSDRFFAERPEGSVSTLKIQRTQQEDSAVYLCASSAVGRPYEQYFGPGTRLTVT.

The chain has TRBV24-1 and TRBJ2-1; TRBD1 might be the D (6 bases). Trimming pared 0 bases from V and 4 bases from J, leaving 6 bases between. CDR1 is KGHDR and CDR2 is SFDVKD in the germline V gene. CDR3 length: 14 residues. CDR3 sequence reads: CATSDLGQYNEQFF. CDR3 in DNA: TGTGCCACCAGTGATTTGGGACAGTACAATGAGCAGTTCTTC.

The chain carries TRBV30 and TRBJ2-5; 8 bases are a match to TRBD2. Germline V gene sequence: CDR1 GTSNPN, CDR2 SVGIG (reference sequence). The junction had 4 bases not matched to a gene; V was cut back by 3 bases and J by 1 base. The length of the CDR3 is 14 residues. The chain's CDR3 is CAWSGRGGQETQYF. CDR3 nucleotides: TGTGCCTGGAGCGGACGGGGGGGCCAAGAGACCCAGTACTTC.

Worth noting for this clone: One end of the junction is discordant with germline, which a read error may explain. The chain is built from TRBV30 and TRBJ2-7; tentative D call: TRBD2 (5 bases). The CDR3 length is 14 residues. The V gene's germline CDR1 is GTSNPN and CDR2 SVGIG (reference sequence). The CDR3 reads CAWSVLHNREGSNF. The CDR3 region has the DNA TGTGCCTGGAGTGTACTTCATAACCGGGAAGGATCCAACTTC.

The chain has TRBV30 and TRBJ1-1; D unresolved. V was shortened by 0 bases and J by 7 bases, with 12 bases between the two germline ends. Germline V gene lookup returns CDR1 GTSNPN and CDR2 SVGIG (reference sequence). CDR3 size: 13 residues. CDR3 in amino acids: CAWSVRMAYEAFF. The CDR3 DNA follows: TGTGCCTGGAGTGTCAGGATGGCCTATGAAGCTTTCTTT.